This TCR beta chain originates from a study of shared clonotypes between healthy human individuals. This CDR3 region has 11 residues. CDR1 is GTSNPN and CDR2 is SVGIG in the germline V gene (reference sequence). A note on this clone: A far larger clone lies a single base away; this is likely a read error.

At a deep level, the assay was run. Profiled with immunoSEQ multiplex PCR; TCRdb holds only in-frame clones, not every one. The sample shows roughly 500,000 clones, over 65% of them seen only once. This chain links TRBV30 with TRBJ1-1, with D perhaps TRBD1 (5 bases). The TCR originated in a woman aged 40-49 years in good health. Some clones in this sample may be carry-over from other donors' samples. The sequenced material came from PBMCs. The CDR3 DNA reads as TGTGCCTGGAGGGACATGACTGGAGCTTTCTTT. Its translation is CAWRDMTGAFF.